The source of this TCR beta chain is a study of T cells in Graves' hyperthyroidism and ophthalmopathy. RNA transcripts provided the source from which TCR beta CDR3 regions were amplified. An initial round of RT-PCR targeting the TCR CDR3 relied on the HTBI primer set. One entry per CDR3 protein results from TCRdb running MiXCR on the multiplex PCR reads. The sample gives hundreds of thousands of distinct CDR3 sequences, more than 30% of which show up once; more than 7% is in the top ten. Trimming pared 4 bases from V and 7 bases from J, leaving 14 bases between. The CDR3 extends over 13 amino acids. The germline V gene encodes CDR1 SQVTM and CDR2 ANQGSEA. This clonotype was found many times.

The sequence came from a man aged 18 to 30 with Graves' hyperthyroidism. The J gene is TRBJ1-3, the V gene TRBV29-1; D call uncertain. Specimen: blood. Here the CDR3 reads CSVGGSAWNTIYF. In nucleotides, the CDR3 is TGCAGCGTTGGAGGGTCTGCCTGGAACACCATATATTTT. Supplemented by reference TRBV29-1 and TRBJ1-3, the full variable domain reads SAVISQKPSRDICQRGTSLTIQCQVDSQVTMMFWYRQQPGQSLTLIATANQGSEATYESGFVIDKFPISRPNLTFSTLTVSNMSPEDSSIYLCSVGGSAWNTIYFGEGSWLTVV.